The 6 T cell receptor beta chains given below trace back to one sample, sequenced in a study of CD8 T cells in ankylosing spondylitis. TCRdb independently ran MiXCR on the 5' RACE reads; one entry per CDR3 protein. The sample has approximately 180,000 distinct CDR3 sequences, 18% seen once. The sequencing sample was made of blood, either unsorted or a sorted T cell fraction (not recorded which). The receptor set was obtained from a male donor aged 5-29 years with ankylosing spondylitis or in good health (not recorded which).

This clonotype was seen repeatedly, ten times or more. CDR3 bases: TGCGCCAGCAGCTTGTCCCGGCGCTACGAGCAGTACTTC. Protein sequence: CASSLSRRYEQYF. The rearrangement links TRBV5-1 to TRBJ2-7; no clear D gene. The germline V gene has CDR1 SGHRS and CDR2 YFSETQ. Trimming cost V 1 base and J 3 bases, with 8 bases left between them. CDR3 length: 13 residues.

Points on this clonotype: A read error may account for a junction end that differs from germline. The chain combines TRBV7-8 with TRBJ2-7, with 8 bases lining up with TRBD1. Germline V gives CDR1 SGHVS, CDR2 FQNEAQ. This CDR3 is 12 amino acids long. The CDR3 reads CASSLDGQGLSF. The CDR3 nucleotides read TGTGCCAGCAGCTTAGATGGACAGGGACTGAGCTTC.

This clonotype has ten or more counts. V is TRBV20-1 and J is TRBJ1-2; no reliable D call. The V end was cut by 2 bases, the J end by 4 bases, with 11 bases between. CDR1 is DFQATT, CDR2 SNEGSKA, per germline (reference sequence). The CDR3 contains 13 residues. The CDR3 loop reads CSARSPLGYGYTF. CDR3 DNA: TGCAGTGCTAGATCTCCTCTTGGCTATGGCTACACCTTC.

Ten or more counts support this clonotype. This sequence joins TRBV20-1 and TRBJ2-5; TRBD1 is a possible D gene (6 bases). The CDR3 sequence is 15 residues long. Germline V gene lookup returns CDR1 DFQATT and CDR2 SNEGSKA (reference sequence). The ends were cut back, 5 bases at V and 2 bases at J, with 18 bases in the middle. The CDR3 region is CSAHPIGQRQETQYF. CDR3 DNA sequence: TGCAGTGCTCACCCGATCGGACAGCGACAAGAGACCCAGTACTTC.

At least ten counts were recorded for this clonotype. The CDR3 region is CTLGGDSDTQYF. The CDR3 region has the DNA TGCACCCTAGGGGGGGATTCAGATACGCAGTATTTT. J is TRBJ2-3 and V is TRBV29-1; D is perhaps TRBD2 (7 bases). Germline CDR1 and CDR2: SQVTM and ANQGSEA. The CDR3 extends over 12 amino acids.

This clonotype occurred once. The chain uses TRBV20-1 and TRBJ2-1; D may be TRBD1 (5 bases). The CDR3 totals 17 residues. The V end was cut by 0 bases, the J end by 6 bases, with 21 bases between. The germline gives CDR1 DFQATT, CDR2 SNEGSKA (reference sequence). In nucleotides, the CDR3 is TGCAGTGCTAGAGATTATGTGGGGCAGGGAATCCTCAATGAGCAGTTCTTC. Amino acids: CSARDYVGQGILNEQFF.